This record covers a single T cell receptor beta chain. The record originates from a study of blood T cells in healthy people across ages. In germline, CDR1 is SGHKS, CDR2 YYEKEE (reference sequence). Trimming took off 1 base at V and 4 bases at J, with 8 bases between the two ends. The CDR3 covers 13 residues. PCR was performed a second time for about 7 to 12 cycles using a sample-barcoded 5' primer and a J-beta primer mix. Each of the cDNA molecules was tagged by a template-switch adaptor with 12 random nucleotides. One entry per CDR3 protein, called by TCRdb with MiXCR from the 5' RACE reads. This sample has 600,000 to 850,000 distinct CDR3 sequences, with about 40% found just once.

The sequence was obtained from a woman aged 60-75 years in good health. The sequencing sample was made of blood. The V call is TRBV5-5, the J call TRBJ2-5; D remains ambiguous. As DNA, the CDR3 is TGTGCCAGCAGCTTGAAGTCCTTAGAGACCCAGTACTTC. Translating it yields CASSLKSLETQYF.